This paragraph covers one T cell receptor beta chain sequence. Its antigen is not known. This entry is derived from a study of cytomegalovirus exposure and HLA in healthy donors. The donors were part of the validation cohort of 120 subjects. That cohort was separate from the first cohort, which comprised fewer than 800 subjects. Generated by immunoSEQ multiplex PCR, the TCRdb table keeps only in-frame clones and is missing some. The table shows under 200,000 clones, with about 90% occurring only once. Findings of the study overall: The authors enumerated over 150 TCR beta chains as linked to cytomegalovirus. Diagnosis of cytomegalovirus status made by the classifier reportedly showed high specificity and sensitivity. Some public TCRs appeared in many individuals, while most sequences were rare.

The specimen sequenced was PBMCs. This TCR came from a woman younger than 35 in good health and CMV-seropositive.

Written as DNA, the CDR3 is TGTGCCAGCAGCCCGGGACTTGCGAACACTGAAGCTTTCTTT. Its protein is CASSPGLANTEAFF. The V call is TRBV14, the J call TRBJ1-1; D is possibly TRBD1 (5 bases). The CDR3 extends over 14 amino acids. Trimming left V 4 bases short and J 1 base short, with 10 bases between. The germline V gene has CDR1 SGHDN and CDR2 FVKESK.